These T cell receptor beta chains were read from a single sample in a study of cytomegalovirus exposure and HLA in healthy donors. The method was immunoSEQ multiplex PCR; TCRdb's version includes in-frame clones alone and lacks a portion of them. The sample has around 170,000 clones; 60% to 85% are singletons. Material: PBMCs. These receptors were collected from a man aged 18 to 35 in good health and CMV-seronegative. Each CDR3 is given with its conserved first and last residue. D genes are given only for firm matches. Clone sizes are given selectively: once, few, many, or a class where the clone is expanded.

cdr3_length j_call v_call clone_size d_call cdr3_aa cdr3_nt
15 TRBJ2-1 TRBV5-6 once . CASSLDQSGYNEQFF TGTGCCAGCAGCTTGGACCAGAGCGGATACAATGAGCAGTTCTTC
14 TRBJ2-5 TRBV30 . . CAWSPGLGGETQYF TGTGCCTGGAGCCCGGGACTTGGCGGGGAGACCCAGTACTTC
16 TRBJ1-3 TRBV5-1 . TRBD1 CASSYEGQGSGNTIYF TGCGCCAGCAGCTATGAGGGACAGGGATCCGGAAACACCATATATTTT
15 TRBJ2-7 TRBV9 . TRBD2 CASSPWSGGEGEQYF TGTGCCAGCAGCCCCTGGAGCGGGGGGGAAGGCGAGCAGTACTTC
15 TRBJ2-5 TRBV7-9 once TRBD2 CASSSGAGVGETQYF TGTGCCAGCAGCTCTGGGGCGGGAGTAGGAGAGACCCAGTACTTC
19 TRBJ2-3 TRBV27 . . CASSLSISRLNRGTDTQYF TGTGCCAGCAGTTTATCGATTTCGCGGTTGAACCGCGGCACAGATACGCAGTATTTT
15 TRBJ1-5 TRBV28 . . CASRRGGVSNQPQHF TGTGCCAGCCGCCGGGGAGGGGTAAGCAATCAGCCCCAGCATTTT
14 TRBJ2-3 TRBV5-4 . . CASSSRQGTDTQYF TGTGCCAGCAGCTCTCGACAGGGCACAGATACGCAGTATTTT
15 TRBJ1-2 TRBV7-8 . . CASSPRLGGGGGYTF TGTGCCAGCAGCCCTCGGTTGGGGGGCGGGGGAGGCTACACCTTC
15 TRBJ1-2 TRBV10-3 . TRBD1 CAISEVLPRGDGYTF TGTGCCATCAGTGAAGTCCTCCCCAGGGGGGATGGCTACACCTTC
18 TRBJ2-6 TRBV15 . TRBD1 CATSRDPTGAGGANVLTF TGTGCCACCAGCAGAGATCCCACAGGGGCGGGTGGGGCCAACGTCCTGACTTTC
15 TRBJ2-1 TRBV5-1 . . CASSSQVSSYNEQFF TGCGCCAGCAGCTCGCAGGTGAGCTCCTACAATGAGCAGTTCTTC
15 TRBJ1-4 TRBV5-4 . TRBD1 CASSERTGGDEKLFF TGTGCCAGCAGCGAAAGGACAGGGGGGGATGAAAAACTGTTTTTT
15 TRBJ2-7 TRBV28 . TRBD2 CASRPSGSGMGEQYF TGTGCCAGCAGACCAAGCGGGAGTGGGATGGGCGAGCAGTACTTC
16 TRBJ1-1 TRBV27 . TRBD1 CASSLLGTGIGTEAFF TGTGCCAGCAGTTTATTAGGGACAGGGATTGGCACTGAAGCTTTCTTT
15 TRBJ2-7 TRBV6-5 . TRBD2 CASSSSGAISYEQYF TGTGCCAGCAGCTCGAGCGGGGCTATCTCCTACGAGCAGTACTTC
13 TRBJ2-5 TRBV6-6 . TRBD1 CASSQRQGETQYF TGTGCCAGCAGCCAAAGACAGGGCGAGACCCAGTACTTC
11 TRBJ2-1 TRBV29-1 . TRBD2 CSVERGDEQFF TGCAGCGTTGAACGGGGGGATGAGCAGTTCTTC
14 TRBJ2-7 TRBV7-8 . . CASSFGTGSYEQYF TGTGCCAGCAGCTTTGGGACTGGGTCCTACGAGCAGTACTTC
14 TRBJ2-5 TRBV5-1 . TRBD2 CASSSGGSEETQYF TGCGCCAGCAGCTCGGGGGGTTCGGAAGAGACCCAGTACTTC
14 TRBJ2-7 TRBV5-1 . . CASSFGQGVYEQYF TGCGCCAGCAGCTTCGGCCAGGGCGTTTACGAGCAGTACTTC
15 TRBJ1-5 TRBV5-1 . . CASSLKWGGDQPQHF TGCGCCAGCAGCTTGAAATGGGGCGGGGATCAGCCCCAGCATTTT
9 TRBJ1-2 TRBV28 . . CATGVGYTF TGTGCCACAGGGGTTGGCTACACCTTC
15 TRBJ2-7 TRBV7-6 . . CASSLAEGVNYEQYF TGTGCCAGCAGCTTAGCTGAGGGGGTTAACTACGAGCAGTACTTC
15 TRBJ2-1 TRBV7-2 few . CAITQRGRAIHEQFF TGTGCCATCACCCAAAGGGGGAGGGCCATCCATGAGCAGTTCTTC
15 TRBJ2-2 TRBV6-5 . TRBD2 CASSYSAGGTGELFF TGTGCCAGCAGTTACTCAGCGGGAGGAACCGGGGAGCTGTTTTTT
13 TRBJ2-1 TRBV6-5 . TRBD1 CASTGTGANEQFF TGTGCCAGCACCGGGACAGGGGCCAATGAGCAGTTCTTC
14 TRBJ1-1 TRBV28 . . CASSLGEGGTEAFF TGTGCCAGCAGTTTGGGGGAAGGGGGCACTGAAGCTTTCTTT
14 TRBJ1-2 TRBV19 . . CASSSPQGTYGYTF TGTGCCAGTAGTTCCCCCCAGGGAACTTATGGCTACACCTTC
15 TRBJ1-1 TRBV28 . TRBD1 CASSGPGQGRTEAFF TGTGCCAGCAGTGGACCGGGACAGGGGAGGACTGAAGCTTTCTTT
14 TRBJ1-2 TRBV19 . TRBD1 CASWDRGGSYGYTF TGTGCCAGCTGGGACAGGGGGGGAAGCTATGGCTACACCTTC
15 TRBJ2-7 TRBV28 . TRBD1 CASSFFGTGGDEQYF TGTGCCAGCAGTTTCTTCGGGACAGGGGGCGACGAGCAGTACTTC
13 TRBJ1-1 TRBV6-5 . . CASSYQGITEAFF TGTGCCAGCAGTTACCAGGGCATCACTGAAGCTTTCTTT
16 TRBJ1-6 TRBV5-4 . . CASSSVRGVVDSPLHF TGTGCCAGCAGCTCGGTTCGGGGAGTAGTGGATTCACCCCTCCACTTT
13 TRBJ1-2 TRBV28 . . CASILRGNYGYTF TGTGCCAGCATCCTAAGGGGGAACTATGGCTACACCTTC
12 TRBJ2-5 TRBV13 . . CASSLEGETQYF TGTGCCAGCAGCTTAGAGGGGGAGACCCAGTACTTC
15 TRBJ2-4 TRBV9 . TRBD1 CASSVGGQGADIQYF TGTGCCAGCAGCGTAGGAGGGCAGGGGGCGGACATTCAGTACTTC
12 TRBJ2-7 TRBV28 . . CASNTAGSEQYF TGTGCCAGCAACACTGCGGGGTCCGAGCAGTACTTC
16 TRBJ2-1 TRBV6-1 . TRBD2 CASSERGLAGRDEQFF TGTGCCAGCAGTGAAAGGGGACTAGCGGGTCGCGATGAGCAGTTCTTC
14 TRBJ1-6 TRBV25-1 . TRBD1 CASSNRGIDSPLHF TGTGCCAGCAGCAACAGGGGAATTGATTCACCCCTCCACTTT
15 TRBJ1-1 TRBV21-1 . . CASSKGRGQNTEAFF TGTGCCAGCAGCAAAGGGCGGGGCCAGAACACTGAAGCTTTCTTT
14 TRBJ2-7 TRBV5-4 . . CASSSEGQFYEQYF TGTGCCAGCAGCTCGGAAGGACAGTTCTACGAGCAGTACTTC
13 TRBJ2-3 TRBV5-4 . TRBD2 CAGGRGGTDTQYF TGTGCCGGAGGGCGGGGGGGCACAGATACGCAGTATTTT
16 TRBJ2-2 TRBV19 few . CASSMIRLVSTGELFF TGTGCCAGTAGTATGATTAGACTAGTGAGCACCGGGGAGCTGTTTTTT
15 TRBJ2-2 TRBV6-1 few TRBD2 CASSQTSGGSGELFF TGTGCCAGCAGTCAGACTAGCGGGGGATCCGGGGAGCTGTTTTTT
11 TRBJ1-5 TRBV6-1 . . CASSVGVPRHF TGTGCCAGCAGTGTCGGGGTCCCTAGGCATTTT
14 TRBJ2-2 TRBV7-3 few . CASSRGGDTGELFF TGTGCCAGCAGCCGAGGGGGGGACACCGGGGAGCTGTTTTTT
14 TRBJ2-3 TRBV5-4 . . CASSTRLVTDTQYF TGTGCCAGCAGCACGAGACTAGTCACAGATACGCAGTATTTT
15 TRBJ2-7 TRBV7-8 once . CASSLDLALSYEQYF TGTGCCAGCAGCTTAGACCTAGCGCTCTCCTACGAGCAGTACTTC
14 TRBJ2-7 TRBV30 . TRBD2 CAWSPGLVSGEQYF TGTGCCTGGAGTCCGGGACTAGTATCGGGCGAGCAGTACTTC
15 TRBJ2-3 TRBV7-9 . . CASSARTDITDTQYF TGTGCCAGCAGCGCCCGGACAGACATCACAGATACGCAGTATTTT